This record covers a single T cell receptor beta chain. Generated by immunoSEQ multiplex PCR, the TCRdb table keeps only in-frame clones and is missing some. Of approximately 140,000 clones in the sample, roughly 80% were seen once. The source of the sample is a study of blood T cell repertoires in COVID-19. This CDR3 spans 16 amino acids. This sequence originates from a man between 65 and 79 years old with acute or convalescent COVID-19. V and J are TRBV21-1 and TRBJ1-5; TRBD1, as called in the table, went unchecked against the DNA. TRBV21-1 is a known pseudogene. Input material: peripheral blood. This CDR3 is CANRQGALYSNQPQHF. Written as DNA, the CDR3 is TGTGCCAACAGACAGGGTGCCCTTTATAGCAATCAGCCCCAGCATTTT.